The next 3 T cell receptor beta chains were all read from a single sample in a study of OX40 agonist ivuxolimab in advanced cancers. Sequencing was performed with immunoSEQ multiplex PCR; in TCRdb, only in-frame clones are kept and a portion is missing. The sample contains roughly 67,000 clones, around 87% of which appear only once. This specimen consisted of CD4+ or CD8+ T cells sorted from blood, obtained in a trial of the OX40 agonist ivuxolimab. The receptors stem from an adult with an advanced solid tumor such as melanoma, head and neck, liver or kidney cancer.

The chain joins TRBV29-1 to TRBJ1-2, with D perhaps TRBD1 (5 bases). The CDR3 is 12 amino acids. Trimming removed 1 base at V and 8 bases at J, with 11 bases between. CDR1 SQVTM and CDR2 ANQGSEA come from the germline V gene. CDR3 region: CSVEVGRGGYTF. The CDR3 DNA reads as TGCAGCGTTGAAGTGGGTAGGGGCGGCTACACCTTC.

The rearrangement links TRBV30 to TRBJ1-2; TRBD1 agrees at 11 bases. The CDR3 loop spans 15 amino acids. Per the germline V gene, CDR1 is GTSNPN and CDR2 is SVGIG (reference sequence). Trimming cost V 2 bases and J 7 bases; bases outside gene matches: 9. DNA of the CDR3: TGTGCCTGGAGTAGGGACAGGGGGTCCAAGGGTGGCTACACCTTC. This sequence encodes CAWSRDRGSKGGYTF.

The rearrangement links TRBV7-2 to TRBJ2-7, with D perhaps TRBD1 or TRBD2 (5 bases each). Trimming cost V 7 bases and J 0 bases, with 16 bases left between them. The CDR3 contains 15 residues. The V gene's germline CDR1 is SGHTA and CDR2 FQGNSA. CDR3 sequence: CASNVRDRSSYEQYF. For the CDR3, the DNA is TGTGCCAGCAACGTCAGGGACCGAAGCTCCTACGAGCAGTACTTC.